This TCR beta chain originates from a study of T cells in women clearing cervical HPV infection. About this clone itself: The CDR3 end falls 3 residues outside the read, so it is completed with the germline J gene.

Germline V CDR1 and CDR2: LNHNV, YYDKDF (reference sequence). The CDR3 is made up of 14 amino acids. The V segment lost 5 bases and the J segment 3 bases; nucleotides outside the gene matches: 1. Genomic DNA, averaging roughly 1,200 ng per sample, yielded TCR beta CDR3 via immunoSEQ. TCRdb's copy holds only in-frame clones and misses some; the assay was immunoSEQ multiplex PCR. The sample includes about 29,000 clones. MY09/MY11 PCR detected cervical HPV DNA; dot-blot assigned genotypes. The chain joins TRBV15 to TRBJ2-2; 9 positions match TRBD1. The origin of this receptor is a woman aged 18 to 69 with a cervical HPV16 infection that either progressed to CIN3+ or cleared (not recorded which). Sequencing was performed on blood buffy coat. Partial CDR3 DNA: TGTGCCACCAGCGACAGGGGGGACACCGGGGAG. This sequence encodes CATSDRGDTGE. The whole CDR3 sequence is CATSDRGDTGELFF.